This TCR beta chain originates from a study of blood T cells in healthy people across ages. Study-level findings and limits: The donors' CMV status was not determined, possibly confounding changes in expanded clonotypes. In long-lived donors, naive CD4+ cell counts and diversity exceeded those of aged donors.

With respect to this clonotype: The antigen remains undetermined.

With 1 base removed from V and 6 bases from J, the gap between germline ends came to 16 bases. This CDR3 comprises 15 residues. Germline V gene lookup returns CDR1 MNHNS and CDR2 SASEGT. Together with a sample-barcoded 5' primer, a J-beta primer mix was included in a second PCR lasting about 7 to 11 cycles. Each cDNA was tagged by a template-switch adaptor containing 12 random nucleotides. One entry per CDR3 protein, called by TCRdb with MiXCR from the 5' RACE reads. This table holds roughly 800,000 distinct CDR3 sequences, 58% found once. The origin of this receptor is a man younger than 45 in good health. The chain carries TRBV6-1 and TRBJ2-7; a weak D match, TRBD1 (6 bases). Sequences were obtained from blood. This CDR3 reads CASSEGPAGASEQYF. In DNA form, the CDR3 reads TGTGCCAGCAGTGAAGGGCCGGCAGGGGCGTCCGAGCAGTACTTC.